One sample yielded the 19 T cell receptor beta chains listed below, sequenced in a study of blood T cell repertoires in COVID-19. Profiled with immunoSEQ multiplex PCR; TCRdb holds only in-frame clones, not every one. The data show tens of thousands of clones, roughly 80% seen once. The sequencing sample was made of peripheral blood. The receptor set was obtained from a human donor in a cohort sampled during active COVID-19.

The chain uses TRBV6-5 and TRBJ1-6, with D maybe TRBD1 (5 bases). Germline values: CDR1 MNHEY, CDR2 SVGAGI. V lost 8 bases and J lost 6, with 14 bases in between. The CDR3 spans 14 residues. The CDR3 loop reads CASRAGRTNSPLHF. The CDR3, as DNA: TGTGCCAGCCGCGCGGGACGTACTAATTCACCCCTCCACTTT.

The rearrangement links TRBV19 to TRBJ2-1; 8 nucleotides match TRBD1. J lost 2 bases, V lost 5 bases, and 8 bases had no gene match. The CDR3 is made up of 16 amino acids. Looked up from germline, CDR1 is LNHDA and CDR2 is SQIVND (reference sequence). The chain's CDR3 is CASSPGGGAPYNEQFF. The CDR3 nucleotides read TGTGCCAGTAGTCCAGGGGGCGGGGCCCCCTACAATGAGCAGTTCTTC. Based on the CDR3 plus reference TRBV19 and TRBJ2-1, the full variable domain is DGGITQSPKYLFRKEGQNVTLSCEQNLNHDAMYWYRQDPGQGLRLIYYSQIVNDFQKGDIAEGYSVSREKKESFPLTVTSAQKNPTAFYLCASSPGGGAPYNEQFFGPGTRLTVL.

The gene calls are TRBV6-4 and TRBJ2-3, with D possibly matching TRBD2 (6 bases). This CDR3 comprises 14 residues. The germline V gene has CDR1 MRHNA and CDR2 SNTAGT. V lost 4 bases and J 0 bases, leaving 8 bases between the germline ends. The chain's CDR3 is CASSGGLSTDTQYF. CDR3 in DNA: TGTGCCAGCAGTGGGGGACTCAGCACAGATACGCAGTATTTT.

This chain uses TRBV5-1 with TRBJ2-1; 9 nucleotides line up with TRBD2. Germline V lookup: CDR1 SGHRS, CDR2 YFSETQ. The V and J ends lost 0 bases and 8 bases, in that order; junction bases with no gene match: 6. The CDR3 has 15 amino acids. CDR3 bases: TGCGCCAGCAGCTTGGACCTAGCGGGGCGGGATGAGCAGTTCTTC. Encoded protein: CASSLDLAGRDEQFF. Using reference TRBV5-1 and TRBJ2-1 for the parts outside the CDR3, the full variable domain is KAGVTQTPRYLIKTRGQQVTLSCSPISGHRSVSWYQQTPGQGLQFLFEYFSETQRNKGNFPGRFSGRQFSNSRSEMNVSTLELGDSALYLCASSLDLAGRDEQFFGPGTRLTVL.

This clone was observed a single time. V and J are TRBV6-6 and TRBJ2-7; the match to TRBD2 covers 8 bases. V shed 5 bases, J shed 3 bases, and the junction held 3 bases outside the gene matches. Germline V gene data show CDR1 as MNHNY and CDR2 as SVGAGI (reference sequence). This CDR3 is built from 13 residues. The CDR3 DNA is TGTGCCAGCAGTCGGGAGGGTATCTACGAGCAGTACTTC. Residues: CASSREGIYEQYF.

The chain carries TRBV7-9 and TRBJ1-3, with D possibly being TRBD1 (6 bases). The V gene's germline CDR1 is SEHNR and CDR2 FQNEAQ (reference sequence). V was pared by 4 bases and J by 3 bases, with 7 bases between. The CDR3 spans 13 residues. Here the CDR3 DNA reads TGTGCCAGCAGCTACAGGGTTGGAAACACCATATATTTT. It specifies CASSYRVGNTIYF.

The chain links TRBV19 to TRBJ2-7, with D possibly TRBD2 on 6 matching bases. The CDR3 is 16 amino acids. CDR1 is LNHDA and CDR2 is SQIVND in the germline V gene (reference sequence). V gave up 7 bases and J gave up 3 bases, with 22 bases separating them. The CDR3 loop reads CASTSRAGGGIYEQYF. As DNA, the CDR3 is TGTGCCAGTACCTCCCGGGCGGGTGGGGGGATCTACGAGCAGTACTTC.

CDR3 in amino acids: CASSRDTQETQYF. The CDR3 DNA is TGTGCCAGCAGCCGGGACACCCAAGAGACCCAGTACTTC. This chain joins TRBV12-3 or TRBV12-4 and TRBJ2-5; possible D gene TRBD1, 6 bases. This CDR3 contains 13 residues. The V end was cut by 6 bases, the J end by 1 base, with 9 bases between.

This clone was counted between two and nine times. The chain recombines TRBV30 with TRBJ2-7; possibly TRBD1 for D (6 bases). Between the trimmed V and J ends, which lost 2 bases and 2 bases, there was a span of 13 bases. The CDR3 loop spans 14 amino acids. CDR1 is GTSNPN and CDR2 is SVGIG in the germline V gene (reference sequence). CDR3 protein: CAWSPTGPAYEQYF. CDR3 DNA: TGTGCCTGGAGTCCGACAGGACCGGCCTACGAGCAGTACTTC. Together with reference TRBV30 and TRBJ2-7, the CDR3 gives the full variable domain: SQTIHQWPATLVQPVGSPLSLECTVEGTSNPNLYWYRQAAGRGLQLLFYSVGIGQISSEVPQNLSASRPQDRQFILSSKKLLLSDSGFYLCAWSPTGPAYEQYFGPGTRLTVT.

The chain is built from TRBV6-5 and TRBJ1-6, with 9 bases aligning to TRBD1. The J segment lost 9 bases and the V segment lost 9 bases, leaving 9 bases of the junction unmatched. Germline V gives CDR1 MNHEY, CDR2 SVGAGI. The CDR3 loop spans 14 amino acids. The CDR3 protein is CASRGDREASPLHF. The CDR3 nucleotides read TGTGCCAGTCGGGGGGACAGGGAGGCTTCACCCCTCCACTTT.

This chain uses TRBV7-9 with TRBJ1-4; TRBD1 agrees at 8 bases. The V and J ends lost 4 bases and 8 bases, in that order; junction bases with no gene match: 6. The CDR3 loop spans 14 amino acids. The germline V gene has CDR1 SEHNR and CDR2 FQNEAQ (reference sequence). The CDR3: CASSYTGGREKLFF. The CDR3 DNA reads TGTGCCAGCAGCTACACAGGGGGACGGGAAAAACTGTTTTTT.

The rearrangement joins TRBV2 to TRBJ2-7; 8 nucleotides align to TRBD1. Germline V gene lookup returns CDR1 SNHLY and CDR2 FYNNEI. The V gene end was trimmed by 5 bases and the J gene end by 6 bases; junction bases not matched to a gene: 6. The CDR3 runs 13 residues. CDR3 nucleotide sequence: TGTGCCAGCAGTTCGGTCAGGGGGCTCGAGCAGTACTTC. Translating it yields CASSSVRGLEQYF.

The chain employs TRBV6-5 and TRBJ2-7; D is possibly TRBD1 (6 bases). The V gene lost 0 bases and the J gene lost 2 bases, with 11 bases spanning the gap. Germline values: CDR1 MNHEY, CDR2 SVGAGI. The CDR3 is 15 residues long. DNA for the CDR3: TGTGCCAGCAGTTACTCGAGACAGGCGACCTACGAGCAGTACTTC. Translated: CASSYSRQATYEQYF.

The J gene is TRBJ1-4, the V gene TRBV5-1; 9 bases line up with TRBD1. CDR1 is SGHRS and CDR2 is YFSETQ in the germline V gene. The CDR3 covers 14 residues. The junction had 10 bases not matched to a gene; V was cut back by 6 bases and J by 10 bases. Written as DNA, the CDR3 is TGCGCCAGCACCCCGGGGACAGGGAGCGTAAAACTGTTTTTT. Encoded protein: CASTPGTGSVKLFF.

The J gene is TRBJ1-5, the V gene TRBV5-5; a weak D match, TRBD1 (6 bases). The CDR3 has 15 amino acids. The ends were cut back, 1 base at V and 7 bases at J, with 15 bases in the middle. Germline CDR1 is SGHKS and CDR2 is YYEKEE (reference sequence). CDR3 bases: TGTGCCAGCAGCTTGCTTTTGGGCAGGGGACAGCCCCAGCATTTT. Amino acids: CASSLLLGRGQPQHF. The full variable domain, with the rest looked up from reference TRBV5-5 and TRBJ1-5, is DAGVTQSPTHLIKTRGQQVTLRCSPISGHKSVSWYQQVLGQGPQFIFQYYEKEERGRGNFPDRFSARQFPNYSSELNVNALLLGDSALYLCASSLLLGRGQPQHFGDGTRLSIL.

The gene calls are TRBV5-1 and TRBJ2-5, with D tentatively TRBD2 (6 bases). V shed 4 bases and J shed 1 base, with 11 bases lying between them. In germline, CDR1 is SGHRS, CDR2 YFSETQ. This CDR3 is built from 14 residues. The CDR3 bases are TGCGCCAGCAGCAAGGGTAGCGGCCAAGAGACCCAGTACTTC. Residues: CASSKGSGQETQYF.

This clone has just one count. The chain is built from TRBV14 and TRBJ1-1; 7 bases align to TRBD1. The V segment lost 2 bases and the J segment 11 bases; nucleotides outside the gene matches: 8. Germline CDR1 reads SGHDN; CDR2 reads FVKESK. This CDR3 has 13 amino acids. The CDR3 DNA reads as TGTGCCAGCAGCCAAACAGGGGCTCTGGTCGCTTTCTTT. Residues: CASSQTGALVAFF.

The J gene is TRBJ1-3, the V gene TRBV9, with D perhaps matching TRBD1 (5 bases). The germline V gene has CDR1 SGDLS and CDR2 YYNGEE. The CDR3 contains 16 residues. Trimming left V 0 bases short and J 4 bases short, with 14 bases between. The CDR3: CASSVDGRVYGNTIYF. The CDR3 DNA reads as TGTGCCAGCAGCGTAGATGGCAGGGTGTACGGAAACACCATATATTTT.

The gene calls are TRBV4-1 and TRBJ1-4; D gene ambiguous. Trimming shortened V by 4 bases and J by 0 bases, and 9 bases separated the two germline ends. This CDR3 is 15 amino acids long. CDR1 and CDR2 from the germline V gene are MGHRA and YSYEKL. DNA of the CDR3: TGCGCCAGCAGCCCGTCGAGGGCAACTAATGAAAAACTGTTTTTT. It codes for CASSPSRATNEKLFF.